This TCR beta chain was retrieved from a study of blood T cell repertoires in COVID-19. How the authors handled the data: Amplification with reference gene primers provided the estimates of nucleated cell counts. Generated by immunoSEQ multiplex PCR, the TCRdb table keeps only in-frame clones and is missing some. V and J calls and clone size are copied from that table; D and trimming were computed from the DNA. The repertoire holds about 320,000 clones, around 89% seen once, with roughly 1.7% in the top ten. The CDR3 length is 14 residues. The V end was cut by 0 bases, the J end by 8 bases, with 14 bases between. Looked up from germline, CDR1 is SGHRS and CDR2 is YFSETQ.

The genes are TRBV5-1 and TRBJ1-2, with no clear D. The origin of this receptor is a woman aged 25-40 years with COVID-19, enrolled during active disease. The source material was peripheral blood. The CDR3 spells CASSLAVGGRGYTF. CDR3 DNA: TGCGCCAGCAGCTTGGCCGTTGGAGGGAGAGGCTACACCTTC.